This T cell receptor beta chain was sequenced in a study of CD8 T cells in Susac syndrome. The CDR3 has 12 residues. Between the trimmed V and J ends, which lost 6 bases and 3 bases, there was a span of 8 bases. The germline V gene has CDR1 SNHLY and CDR2 FYNNEI. RNA, at roughly 0.45 to 1 ug, was reverse transcribed with random hexamers. From the immunoSEQ multiplex PCR reads, TCRdb called clonotypes with MiXCR, one entry per CDR3 protein. The sample comprises around 230,000 distinct CDR3 sequences, roughly 96% of which are singletons, and 0.075% to 0.095% rests with the top ten. This clonotype was found once.

This clonotype was obtained from a human donor with multiple sclerosis. The rearrangement uses TRBV2 and TRBJ2-5; D not certain. Sequencing was carried out using CD4+ T cells from PBMCs. The CDR3 DNA reads TGTGCCAGCAGCGTAACCGAAGAGACCCAGTACTTC. It translates to CASSVTEETQYF.